This T cell receptor (beta chain) was captured in a study of siplizumab effects on memory and regulatory T cells. Whole-study context: Siplizumab-free reactions were matched to approximately 1 ug/mL siplizumab reactions in paired mixed lymphocyte cultures. Study results and limitations: Naive T cells, seemingly more diverse than memory cells, seemed major alloresponse contributors. Under siplizumab, alloreactive sequences traced to unstimulated CD4+ memory cells were significantly reduced.

Profiling relied on immunoSEQ multiplex PCR, and the TCRdb table lists in-frame clones only, not all of them. Of about 10,000 clones listed, about 45% are singletons. About this clone: Its antigen is unknown. Other DNA sequences from this sample encode an identical CDR3 as well.

Cells of the mixed lymphocyte reaction were cocultured at 37 degrees C for around six days. Labelling reagents were assigned as CFSE for responder PBMCs and Violet Dye for stimulator PBMCs, which were mixed 1:1. This CDR3 is built from 13 residues. V was cut by 1 base and J by 4 bases, with 7 bases left in between. CDR1 is MDHEN and CDR2 is SYDVKM in the germline V gene. The V gene is TRBV28, the J gene TRBJ1-1, with a possible D match to TRBD1 (5 bases). Sequencing was done on a sample of CFSE-low (dividing) CD4+ T cells sorted from an allogeneic mixed lymphocyte reaction. This sequence originates from a human donor in good health; the cells came from an allogeneic mixed lymphocyte reaction. In DNA form, the CDR3 reads TGTGCCAGCAGTTTATCCGGGGGCACTGAAGCTTTCTTT. It encodes CASSLSGGTEAFF.